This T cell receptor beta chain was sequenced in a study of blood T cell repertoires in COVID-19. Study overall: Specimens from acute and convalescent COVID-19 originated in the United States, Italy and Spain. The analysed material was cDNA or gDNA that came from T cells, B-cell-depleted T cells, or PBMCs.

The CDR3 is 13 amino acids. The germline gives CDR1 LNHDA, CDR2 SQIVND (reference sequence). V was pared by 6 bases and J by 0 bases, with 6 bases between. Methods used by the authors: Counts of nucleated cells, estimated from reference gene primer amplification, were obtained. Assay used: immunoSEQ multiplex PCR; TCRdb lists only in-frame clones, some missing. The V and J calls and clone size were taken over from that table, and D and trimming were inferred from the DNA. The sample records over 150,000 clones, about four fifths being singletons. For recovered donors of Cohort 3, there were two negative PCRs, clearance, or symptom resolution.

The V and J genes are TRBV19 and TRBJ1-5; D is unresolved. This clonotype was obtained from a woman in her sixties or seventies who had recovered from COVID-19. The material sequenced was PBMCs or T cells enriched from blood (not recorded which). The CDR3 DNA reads TGTGCCAGTAGGACAAATAGCAATCAGCCCCAGCATTTT. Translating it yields CASRTNSNQPQHF.